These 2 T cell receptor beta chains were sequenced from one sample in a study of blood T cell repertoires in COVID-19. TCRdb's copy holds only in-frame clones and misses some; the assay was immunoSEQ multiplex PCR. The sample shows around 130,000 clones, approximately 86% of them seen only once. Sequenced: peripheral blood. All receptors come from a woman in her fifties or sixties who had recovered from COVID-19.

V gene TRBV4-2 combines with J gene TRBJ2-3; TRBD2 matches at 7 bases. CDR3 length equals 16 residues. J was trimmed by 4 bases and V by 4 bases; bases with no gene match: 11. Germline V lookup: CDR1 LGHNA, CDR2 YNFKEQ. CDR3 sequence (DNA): TGTGCCAGCAGCCTCACTCTGTTCCGGGGGGCAGATACGCAGTATTTT. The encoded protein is CASSLTLFRGADTQYF.

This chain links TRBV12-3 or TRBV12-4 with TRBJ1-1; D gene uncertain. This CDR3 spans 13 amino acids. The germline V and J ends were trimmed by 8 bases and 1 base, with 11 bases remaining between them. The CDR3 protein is CASLGQPNTEAFF. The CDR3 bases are TGTGCCAGCCTAGGTCAGCCGAACACTGAAGCTTTCTTT.